The 27 T cell receptor beta chains listed next were all sequenced from one sample in a study of CD8+CD57+ T cells in acquired aplastic anemia. The TCR beta profiling, which covered VDJ combination and CDR3 sequence, was carried out using genomic DNA as the template. TCRdb used MiXCR to reprocess the reads, holding one entry per CDR3 protein. This sample has roughly 93,000 distinct CDR3 sequences, with around 70% found just once. All patients picked for sequencing had shown, by flow cytometry, an expansion of CD8+CD57+ cells. Sample: sorted CD4+, CD8+, or CD8+CD57+ T cells (not recorded which) from PBMCs. All receptors come from a human donor with aplastic anemia.

This clonotype showed up just a few times. The chain joins TRBV29-1 to TRBJ2-7; D is unclear. Trimming stripped 7 bases from V and 1 base from J, with 2 bases between. This CDR3 spans 9 amino acids. Germline V gene lookup returns CDR1 SQVTM and CDR2 ANQGSEA. Here the CDR3 DNA reads TGCAGCGAGTCCTACGAGCAGTACTTC. It translates to CSESYEQYF.

CDR3 in amino acids: CASSLGRIYEQYF. CDR3 bases: TGTGCCAGCAGCTTAGGCCGGATCTACGAGCAGTACTTC. V and J are TRBV7-9 and TRBJ2-7; no clear D. Trimming left V 1 base short and J 3 bases short, with 7 bases between. From germline, CDR1 is SEHNR and CDR2 FQNEAQ (reference sequence). There are 13 residues in the CDR3.

This clonotype was found a few times. The chain combines TRBV10-3 with TRBJ2-3; a weak D match, TRBD2 (6 bases). Germline V CDR1 and CDR2: ENHRY, SYGVKD. The CDR3 covers 12 residues. V was clipped by 3 bases and J by 6 bases, with 7 bases between them. The CDR3 here is CAISERGDTQYF. The CDR3 DNA reads TGTGCCATCAGTGAACGGGGGGATACGCAGTATTTT.

This clonotype appeared many times. The V and J genes are TRBV20-1 and TRBJ2-1, with D perhaps TRBD2 (7 bases). Trimming pared 5 bases from V and 5 bases from J, leaving 13 bases between. The CDR3 has 13 residues. The germline V gene has CDR1 DFQATT and CDR2 SNEGSKA (reference sequence). Here the CDR3 DNA reads TGCAGTGCTGGGGGGGCACTAAACAATGAGCAGTTCTTC. This encodes CSAGGALNNEQFF.

The chain carries TRBV24-1 and TRBJ2-5; no reliable D call. V lost 1 base and J 5 bases, leaving 1 base between the germline ends. The CDR3 covers 11 residues. CDR1 is KGHDR, CDR2 SFDVKD, per germline. The DNA for the CDR3 is TGTGCCACCAGTGATTTCGAGACCCAGTACTTC. Its protein is CATSDFETQYF.

The chain joins TRBV19 to TRBJ2-1, with 7 nucleotides matching TRBD1. The CDR3 totals 13 residues. CDR1 and CDR2 (germline): LNHDA, SQIVND (reference sequence). Trimming at V came to 5 bases and at J to 4 bases, leaving 2 bases not matched to a gene. CDR3 coding DNA: TGTGCCAGTAGTGGGACAGAATACAATGAGCAGTTCTTC. Protein product: CASSGTEYNEQFF.

The genes are TRBV19 and TRBJ1-1, with D possibly being TRBD1 (6 bases). Germline-derived CDR1 and CDR2 are LNHDA and SQIVND (reference sequence). The V end lost 4 bases, the J end lost 1 base, and 13 bases lay between the germline ends. The CDR3 length is 15 residues. CDR3: CASSRGQSRNTEAFF. The CDR3 DNA sequence: TGTGCCAGTAGTAGAGGACAGTCGAGGAACACTGAAGCTTTCTTT.

This clonotype was counted a few times. This sequence joins TRBV12-3 or TRBV12-4 and TRBJ2-5, with D perhaps matching TRBD2 (6 bases). This CDR3 is 12 amino acids long. Trimming removed 5 bases from V and 4 bases from J, with 8 bases in between. CDR3 amino acids: CASSMGGETQYF. Here the CDR3 DNA reads TGTGCCAGCAGTATGGGAGGAGAGACCCAGTACTTC.

This rearrangement joins TRBV24-1 to TRBJ2-5; 10 bases map to TRBD1. The germline V gene has CDR1 KGHDR and CDR2 SFDVKD. The CDR3 is 15 residues long. J lost 4 bases, V lost 4 bases, and 5 bases had no gene match. In nucleotides, the CDR3 is TGTGCCACCAGTGACCCCGGACAGGGGGTAGAGACCCAGTACTTC. It specifies CATSDPGQGVETQYF.

V and J are TRBV11-2 and TRBJ1-2, with D unclear. V lost 3 bases to trimming and J lost 6 bases, with 23 bases between them. The germline V gene encodes CDR1 SGHAT and CDR2 FQNNGV. The CDR3 runs 17 residues. The CDR3: CASSFDPLRARLDGYTF. The CDR3 bases are TGTGCCAGCAGCTTTGACCCACTGAGGGCCAGATTGGATGGCTACACCTTC.

V and J are TRBV29-1 and TRBJ2-1; no definite D call. V was shortened by 3 bases and J by 7 bases, with 10 bases between the two germline ends. This CDR3 comprises 12 residues. Germline CDR1 and CDR2: SQVTM and ANQGSEA. In nucleotides, the CDR3 is TGCAGCGTTGAGGTAGCATGGAATGAGCAGTTCTTC. This codes for CSVEVAWNEQFF.

This chain connects TRBV19 to TRBJ2-1, with TRBD2 matching 7 bases. J lost 6 bases, V lost 7 bases, and 9 bases had no gene match. CDR1 is LNHDA and CDR2 is SQIVND in the germline V gene (reference sequence). This CDR3 spans 14 amino acids. The CDR3 DNA follows: TGTGCCAGTACTGCCGGGACTAACGTCAATGAGCAGTTCTTC. Its translation is CASTAGTNVNEQFF.

The V gene is TRBV5-4, the J gene TRBJ2-7; no clear D. In germline, CDR1 is SGHNT, CDR2 YYREEE (reference sequence). V dropped 0 bases and J dropped 7 bases, with 11 bases sitting between them. This CDR3 spans 13 amino acids. CDR3 region: CASSLDLRGEQYF. In DNA form, the CDR3 reads TGTGCCAGCAGCTTGGACCTGAGAGGAGAGCAGTACTTC.

The gene calls are TRBV24-1 and TRBJ2-5, with D tentatively TRBD1 (6 bases). CDR1 is KGHDR, CDR2 SFDVKD, per germline. Trimming removed 2 bases at V and 4 bases at J, with 16 bases between. The CDR3 has 16 amino acids. This CDR3 is CATSDSLSKGVETQYF. The CDR3 bases are TGTGCCACCAGTGATTCTCTCAGCAAGGGGGTAGAGACCCAGTACTTC.

The chain employs TRBV2 and TRBJ2-7; no clear D gene. This CDR3 spans 12 amino acids. CDR1 is SNHLY and CDR2 is FYNNEI in the germline V gene. Trimming took off 6 bases at V and 2 bases at J, with 8 bases between the two ends. The CDR3 coding sequence is TGTGCCAGCAGCGCAACTGCCTACGAGCAGTACTTC. Its protein is CASSATAYEQYF.

J is TRBJ2-7 and V is TRBV11-2, with D perhaps TRBD2 (7 bases). Germline loops: CDR1 SGHAT, CDR2 FQNNGV. This CDR3 contains 17 residues. V shed 4 bases and J shed 3 bases, with 22 bases lying between them. CDR3 sequence: CASSSRGGGQIDYEQYF. In DNA, the CDR3 is TGTGCCAGCAGCTCACGCGGGGGCGGACAGATCGACTACGAGCAGTACTTC.

The J gene is TRBJ1-4, the V gene TRBV6-6, with no clear D. The CDR3 sequence is 11 residues long. Germline V gene lookup returns CDR1 MNHNY and CDR2 SVGAGI (reference sequence). With 10 bases removed from V and 8 bases from J, the gap between germline ends came to 11 bases. CDR3 sequence (DNA): TGTGCCACCGGCGATAGGGAAAAACTGTTTTTT. It translates to CATGDREKLFF.

This clonotype was counted at least ten times. The chain uses TRBV24-1 and TRBJ2-1; no clear D. V was trimmed by 1 base and J by 6 bases, leaving 6 bases between them. There are 13 residues in the CDR3. Germline CDR1 is KGHDR and CDR2 is SFDVKD. CDR3 bases: TGTGCCACCAGTGATTTAGGGCTCAATGAGCAGTTCTTC. This encodes CATSDLGLNEQFF.

V usage is TRBV11-2 and J usage is TRBJ2-7, with 7 bases that match TRBD2. There are 16 residues in the CDR3. V lost 9 bases, J lost 4 bases, and 18 bases stayed unmatched. Looked up from germline, CDR1 is SGHAT and CDR2 is FQNNGV. CDR3 in DNA: TGTGCCAGTAGTGCCCGCGGGGGAAGCGGGGTTTACGAGCAGTACTTC. Protein sequence: CASSARGGSGVYEQYF. The full variable domain, rest sourced from reference TRBV11-2 and TRBJ2-7, is EAGVAQSPRYKIIEKRQSVAFWCNPISGHATLYWYQQILGQGPKLLIQFQNNGVVDDSQLPKDRFSAERLKGVDSTLKIQPAKLEDSAVYLCASSARGGSGVYEQYFGPGTRLTVT.

This clonotype was recorded once. This sequence joins TRBV12-3 or TRBV12-4 and TRBJ2-3; D uncertain. The CDR3 has 14 amino acids. V lost 8 bases to trimming and J lost 4 bases, with 16 bases between them. For the CDR3, the DNA is TGTGCCAGCGGGATCCTTGAACTCGCAGATACGCAGTATTTT. It yields the protein CASGILELADTQYF.

This chain joins TRBV11-1 and TRBJ2-1, with 14 bases fitting TRBD2. Germline trimming cut 4 bases from V and 4 bases from J; bases unmatched to any gene: 6. The germline V gene encodes CDR1 SGHAT and CDR2 FQDESV (reference sequence). This CDR3 spans 17 amino acids. The CDR3: CASSSAGTSGGYNEQFF. The CDR3 bases are TGTGCCAGCAGCTCCGCCGGGACTAGCGGGGGTTACAATGAGCAGTTCTTC. The variable domain in full, completed from reference TRBV11-1 and TRBJ2-1, reads EAEVAQSPRYKITEKSQAVAFWCDPISGHATLYWYRQILGQGPELLVQFQDESVVDDSQLPKDRFSAERLKGVDSTLKIQPAELGDSAMYLCASSSAGTSGGYNEQFFGPGTRLTVL.

In its sample, this clonotype was seen a few times. The rearrangement links TRBV7-9 to TRBJ1-1; 10 bases map to TRBD1. Germline lookup yields CDR1 SEHNR and CDR2 FQNEAQ (reference sequence). The V and J ends lost 5 bases and 8 bases, in that order; junction bases with no gene match: 14. The CDR3 totals 16 residues. CDR3: CASSLTPGQGNSEAFF. DNA of the CDR3: TGTGCCAGCAGCCTAACTCCGGGACAGGGGAATTCGGAAGCTTTCTTT.

This clonotype was seen once. V gene TRBV12-3 or TRBV12-4 combines with J gene TRBJ1-5; 8 positions match TRBD1. Trimming cost V 4 bases and J 7 bases; bases outside gene matches: 3. The CDR3 spans 13 residues. The DNA for the CDR3 is TGTGCCAGCAGTTCAGGGGGCGGGCAGCCCCAGCATTTT. It yields the protein CASSSGGGQPQHF.

The chain recombines TRBV10-2 with TRBJ2-3; D may correspond to TRBD1 or TRBD2 (5 bases each). Trimming took off 8 bases at V and 4 bases at J, with 16 bases between the two ends. CDR1 and CDR2 from the germline V gene are WSHSY and SAAADI. The CDR3 runs to 14 residues. CDR3 sequence: CASREPGPPDTQYF. The DNA of the CDR3 is TGCGCCAGCCGGGAACCGGGACCGCCAGATACGCAGTATTTT.

Notes on this clonotype: A much more abundant neighbour one base away suggests this may be a read error. The chain has TRBV12-3 or TRBV12-4 and TRBJ2-2; TRBD2 might be the D (6 bases). The CDR3 totals 14 residues. The CDR3 region is CASSLVGEGGEPFF. In nucleotides, the CDR3 is TGTGCCAGCAGCTTAGTCGGGGAAGGCGGGGAGCCGTTTTTT.

The J gene is TRBJ1-1, the V gene TRBV12-3 or TRBV12-4, with unresolved D. V was clipped by 2 bases and J by 1 base, with 8 bases between them. This CDR3 spans 14 amino acids. The CDR3 sequence: CASSLRGKNTEAFF. CDR3 nucleotide sequence: TGTGCCAGCAGTTTAAGAGGGAAGAACACTGAAGCTTTCTTT.

This chain links TRBV2 with TRBJ2-5, with 11 bases that match TRBD1. The trim removed 7 bases at V and 7 bases at J, leaving 8 bases unmatched. The germline CDR1 and CDR2 sequences are SNHLY and FYNNEI. The CDR3 consists of 14 residues. The CDR3 DNA reads TGTGCCAGCATTGGACAGGGGGCCGTGGGGACCCAGTACTTC. Its protein product is CASIGQGAVGTQYF.